The source of this T cell receptor beta chain is a study of Graves' ophthalmopathy and Graves' hyperthyroidism. Study findings and constraints: Between ophthalmopathy and stable hyperthyroidism, a 13-signature model drew a separation with approximately 87% sensitivity and 70% to 84% specificity.

In this sample, this clonotype turned up a few times. Its antigen is not known. CDR3 regions of TCR beta were amplified from RNA transcripts. RT-PCR with HTBI primers came first, then second-round multiplex PCR. TCRdb called the multiplex PCR reads again in MiXCR, with one record for every CDR3 protein. Counted here are roughly 1.1 million distinct CDR3 sequences, roughly two fifths occurring once; the ten biggest clones make up roughly 10%. This receptor was taken from an adult man with Graves' hyperthyroidism. Material for sequencing was peripheral blood or thyroid tissue (not recorded which).

The CDR3 DNA is TGTGCCAGCAGCCTTTGGGGGGGGGTGAACACTGAAGCTTTCTTT. As protein: CASSLWGGVNTEAFF. The chain employs TRBV5-8 and TRBJ1-1; weak D call: TRBD1 (5 bases). The CDR3 length is 15 residues. Germline V gene lookup returns CDR1 SGHTS and CDR2 YDEGEE. Trimming shortened V by 4 bases and J by 0 bases, and 13 bases separated the two germline ends.